This T cell receptor beta chain was found in a study of blood T cell repertoires in COVID-19. Original methodology: Amplified reference gene primers provided the basis for estimating nucleated cell counts. This table comes from immunoSEQ multiplex PCR, and its TCRdb copy is limited to in-frame clones, with some not included. From that table come the V and J calls and clone size; the DNA was used to work out D and trimming. The sample lists about 140,000 clones, approximately 80% seen once, with roughly 8.6% in the top ten. The V gene end was trimmed by 4 bases and the J gene end by 1 base; junction bases not matched to a gene: 14. CDR3 length: 20 amino acids. Germline V lookup: CDR1 SGDLS, CDR2 YYNGEE.

Sequencing was carried out using peripheral blood. This chain joins TRBV9 and TRBJ2-6; 10 nucleotides agree with TRBD1. The source is an elderly woman in a cohort sampled during active or convalescent COVID-19. The CDR3 DNA sequence: TGTGCCAGCAGCACGGGGGGTGGGACAGGGGCATTTTCTGGGGCCAACGTCCTGACTTTC. It codes for CASSTGGGTGAFSGANVLTF.